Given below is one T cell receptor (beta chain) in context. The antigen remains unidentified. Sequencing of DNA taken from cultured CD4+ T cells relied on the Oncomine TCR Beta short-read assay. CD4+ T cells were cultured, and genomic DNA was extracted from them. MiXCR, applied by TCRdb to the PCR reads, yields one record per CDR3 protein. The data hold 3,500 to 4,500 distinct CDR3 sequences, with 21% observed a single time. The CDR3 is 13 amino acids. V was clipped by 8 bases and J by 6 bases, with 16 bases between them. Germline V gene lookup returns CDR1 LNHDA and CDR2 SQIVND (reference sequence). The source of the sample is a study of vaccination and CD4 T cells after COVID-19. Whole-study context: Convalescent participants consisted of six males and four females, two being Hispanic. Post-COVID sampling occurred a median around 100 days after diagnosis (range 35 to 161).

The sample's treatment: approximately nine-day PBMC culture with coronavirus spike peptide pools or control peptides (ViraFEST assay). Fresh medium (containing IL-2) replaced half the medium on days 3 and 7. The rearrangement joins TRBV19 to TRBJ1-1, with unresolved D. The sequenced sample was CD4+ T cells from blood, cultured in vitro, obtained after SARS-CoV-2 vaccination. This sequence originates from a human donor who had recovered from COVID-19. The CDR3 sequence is CASSGVLRPEAFF. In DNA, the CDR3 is TGTGCCAGTTCCGGGGTCCTAAGGCCTGAAGCTTTCTTT. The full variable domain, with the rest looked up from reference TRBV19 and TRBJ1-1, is DGGITQSPKYLFRKEGQNVTLSCEQNLNHDAMYWYRQDPGQGLRLIYYSQIVNDFQKGDIAEGYSVSREKKESFPLTVTSAQKNPTAFYLCASSGVLRPEAFFGQGTRLTVV.